These T cell receptor beta chains were read from a single sample in a study of T cells in localized non-small cell lung cancer. The assay was immunoSEQ multiplex PCR, and TCRdb's table has in-frame clones only and misses some. The sample lists more than 4,500 clones, 30% to 40% occurring once. The input for sequencing was lung tumor tissue, taken before any cancer treatment. Every receptor here comes from a female donor over 55 with stage I lung adenocarcinoma. CDR3s include the opening cysteine and the closing phenylalanine or tryptophan. A D gene is named only where the DNA matches it firmly. A clone size is listed for some rows: how often the clone was seen (once, few, many), or a class if it is expanded.

TGTGCCAGCAGCCCTGATTTCAATGAGCAGTTCTTC	CASSPDFNEQFF	TRBV6-8	TRBJ2-1	NA	NA
TGTGCCATCCCCGGGACAGGGAACTATGGCTACACCTTC	CAIPGTGNYGYTF	TRBV6-8	TRBJ1-2	few	TRBD1
TGTGCCAGCAGTCCGACAGTCCCCTCGAACACCGGGGAGCTGTTTTTT	CASSPTVPSNTGELFF	TRBV28	TRBJ2-2	NA	NA
TGCGCCAGCAGCTACGGACAGGGCAGTTTGGAGACCCAGTACTTC	CASSYGQGSLETQYF	TRBV5-1	TRBJ2-5	NA	TRBD1
TGCGCCAGCAGCAGCGACCGGGACGTGAAAGAAAAACTGTTTTTT	CASSSDRDVKEKLFF	TRBV5-1	TRBJ1-4	NA	NA
TGTGCCAGCAGCTTAGGACAAAGGGTCCTTTACAATGAGCAGTTCTTC	CASSLGQRVLYNEQFF	TRBV11-3	TRBJ2-1	medium-sized	NA
TGTGCCAGCAGGCAACAGGGAGCAAGACAGCCCCAGCATTTT	CASRQQGARQPQHF	TRBV28	TRBJ1-5	few	NA
TGTGCCAGCAACCAAGGGGTCGACTCTGGGGCCAACGTCCTGACTTTC	CASNQGVDSGANVLTF	TRBV11-3	TRBJ2-6	NA	NA
TGTGCCAGCTCACGACGGACAGGAGACTCTGGAAACACCATATATTTT	CASSRRTGDSGNTIYF	TRBV18	TRBJ1-3	NA	TRBD1
TGTGCCAGCAGTCCGACAGTTGCCGGTCGTAGCTCCTACAATGAGCAGTTCTTC	CASSPTVAGRSSYNEQFF	TRBV9	TRBJ2-1	NA	NA
TGTGCTAGTGGTTTTGCCAGGCTGACACAGGGGTACGAGCAGTACTTC	CASGFARLTQGYEQYF	TRBV12-5	TRBJ2-7	NA	TRBD1
TGTGCCAGCAGCTCCGGGACGTCCTCTGGAAACACCATATATTTT	CASSSGTSSGNTIYF	TRBV7-5	TRBJ1-3	few	NA
TGTGCCAGCAGTGAATGGAGCGGGCCCCCTAACAATGAGCAGTTCTTC	CASSEWSGPPNNEQFF	TRBV2	TRBJ2-1	few	NA
TGTGCCAGTAGTGTTGGAGGAGGGCTCAATCAGCCCCAGCATTTT	CASSVGGGLNQPQHF	TRBV19	TRBJ1-5	NA	NA
TGCGCCAGCAGCTTGGGACTACCCTACGAGCAGTACTTC	CASSLGLPYEQYF	TRBV23-1	TRBJ2-7	few	TRBD2
TGTGCCAGCAGCGTTGGGGACAGTGAAGCTTTCTTT	CASSVGDSEAFF	TRBV9	TRBJ1-1	few	TRBD1
TGTGCCAGCAGCCCGCTGGGACCCGGGGTGGGGGAGCAGTACTTC	CASSPLGPGVGEQYF	TRBV11-3	TRBJ2-7	few	NA
TGTGCCAGTATAGAAGTTTTGAACACTGAAGCTTTCTTT	CASIEVLNTEAFF	TRBV6-8	TRBJ1-1	NA	NA
TGTGCCAGTAGTACTAGGGTTGACGGGGAGCTGTTTTTT	CASSTRVDGELFF	TRBV19	TRBJ2-2	few	NA
TGTGCCAGCAGCTTTAGTTGGAGAGACTATGGCTACACCTTC	CASSFSWRDYGYTF	TRBV11-1	TRBJ1-2	NA	NA